The 9 T cell receptor beta chains given below trace back to one sample, sequenced in a study of CD8 T cells in ankylosing spondylitis. TCRdb re-analysed the 5' RACE reads in MiXCR, keeping a single row per CDR3 protein. The table shows more than 150,000 distinct CDR3 sequences, with 10% to 15% occurring only once. The sequenced sample consisted of blood, either unsorted or a sorted T cell fraction (not recorded which). The source is a female donor with ankylosing spondylitis or in good health (not recorded which).

This clonotype was picked up many times. V is TRBV24-1 and J is TRBJ2-2, with unresolved D. V was pared by 6 bases and J by 2 bases, with 9 bases between. This CDR3 is built from 14 residues. Germline V gene lookup returns CDR1 KGHDR and CDR2 SFDVKD. CDR3 in amino acids: CATSSGRNTGELFF. The CDR3 bases are TGTGCCACCAGTTCTGGTAGAAACACCGGGGAGCTGTTTTTT.

In its sample, this clonotype was seen a few times. The CDR3 here is CASSQTYYEQYF. The CDR3 bases are TGTGCCAGCAGCCAAACGTACTACGAGCAGTACTTC. The chain carries TRBV7-2 and TRBJ2-7; no clear D. The CDR3 extends over 12 amino acids. Germline CDR1 and CDR2: SGHTA and FQGNSA. With 5 bases removed from V and 3 bases from J, the gap between germline ends came to 8 bases.

This clonotype has a handful of counts. The chain uses TRBV18 and TRBJ2-1, with 8 bases lining up with TRBD2. The trim removed 2 bases at V and 9 bases at J, leaving 12 bases unmatched. This CDR3 has 16 residues. Per the germline V gene, CDR1 is KGHSH and CDR2 is LQKENI. The CDR3 DNA sequence: TGTGCCAGCTCACCAAGGAGCGGGAGACCGGGGGGTGAGCAGTTCTTC. This sequence encodes CASSPRSGRPGGEQFF.

This clonotype was detected ten times or more. CDR3 residues: CASNPGQRLSQHF. The CDR3 nucleotides are TGTGCCAGCAATCCGGGACAAAGATTGTCCCAGCATTTT. The gene calls are TRBV28 and TRBJ1-5; D may be TRBD1 (6 bases). CDR1 is MDHEN and CDR2 is SYDVKM in the germline V gene. This CDR3 region has 13 residues. The germline V and J ends were trimmed by 7 bases and 11 bases, with 18 bases remaining between them. Using reference TRBV28 and TRBJ1-5 for the parts outside the CDR3, the full variable domain is DVKVTQSSRYLVKRTGEKVFLECVQDMDHENMFWYRQDPGLGLRLIYFSYDVKMKEKGDIPEGYSVSREKKERFSLILESASTNQTSMYLCASNPGQRLSQHFGDGTRLSIL.

This clonotype was picked up a small number of times. This chain links TRBV7-2 with TRBJ2-3; D tentatively reads TRBD1 or TRBD2 (5 bases each). V was clipped by 7 bases and J by 2 bases, with 16 bases between them. Germline values: CDR1 SGHTA, CDR2 FQGNSA. This CDR3 has 15 amino acids. In DNA form, the CDR3 reads TGTGCCAGCACCCGGGGACGAGTGAACACAGATACGCAGTATTTT. Its translation is CASTRGRVNTDTQYF.

This clonotype occurred many times. The chain couples TRBV27 to TRBJ2-2; the match to TRBD2 covers 11 bases. V dropped 4 bases and J dropped 4; count of bases not matched to a gene: 11. From germline, CDR1 is MNHEY and CDR2 SMNVEV (reference sequence). The CDR3 is 18 amino acids. In DNA, the CDR3 is TGTGCCAGCAGTTCTACTTTAGCGGGAGGGCTAACCACCGGGGAGCTGTTTTTT. Translation gives CASSSTLAGGLTTGELFF.

This clonotype was picked up many times. The chain joins TRBV12-3 or TRBV12-4 to TRBJ2-7, with 7 nucleotides matching TRBD2. The V gene end was trimmed by 4 bases and the J gene end by 5 bases; junction bases not matched to a gene: 8. CDR3 size: 14 residues. The CDR3 protein is CASSYTGTINEQYF. In DNA, the CDR3 is TGTGCCAGCAGTTATACCGGGACTATTAACGAGCAGTACTTC.

This clonotype was counted ten times or more. The DNA for the CDR3 is TGTGCCAGCAAGAGAGGAGACGAGCAGTACTTC. It specifies CASKRGDEQYF. This sequence joins TRBV12-3 or TRBV12-4 and TRBJ2-7; D uncertain. The CDR3 extends over 11 amino acids. The V gene lost 7 bases and the J gene lost 5 bases, with 9 bases spanning the gap.

This clonotype has at least ten counts. The V and J genes are TRBV9 and TRBJ2-3, with 12 bases that match TRBD2. Germline V gives CDR1 SGDLS, CDR2 YYNGEE. This CDR3 spans 17 amino acids. The V segment lost 2 bases and the J segment 6 bases; nucleotides outside the gene matches: 10. The CDR3 loop reads CASSVYWTSGKRDTQYF. The CDR3 DNA sequence: TGTGCCAGCAGCGTCTACTGGACTAGCGGGAAGCGGGATACGCAGTATTTT.